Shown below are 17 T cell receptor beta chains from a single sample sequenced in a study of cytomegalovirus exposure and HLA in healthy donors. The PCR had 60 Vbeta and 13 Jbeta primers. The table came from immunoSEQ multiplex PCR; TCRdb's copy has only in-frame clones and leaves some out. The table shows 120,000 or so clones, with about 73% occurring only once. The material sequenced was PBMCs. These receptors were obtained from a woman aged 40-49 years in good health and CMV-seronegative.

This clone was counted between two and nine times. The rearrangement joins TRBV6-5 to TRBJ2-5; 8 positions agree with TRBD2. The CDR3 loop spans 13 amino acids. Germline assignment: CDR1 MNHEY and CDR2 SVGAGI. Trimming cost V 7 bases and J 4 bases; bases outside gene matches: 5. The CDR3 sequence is CASMRGARETQYF. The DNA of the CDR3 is TGTGCCAGCATGCGGGGGGCTCGAGAGACCCAGTACTTC.

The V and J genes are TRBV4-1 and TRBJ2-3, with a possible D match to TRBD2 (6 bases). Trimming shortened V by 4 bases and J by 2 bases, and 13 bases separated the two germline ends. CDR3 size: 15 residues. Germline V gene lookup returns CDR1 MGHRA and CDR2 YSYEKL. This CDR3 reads CASSPRESPTDTQYF. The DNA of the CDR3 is TGCGCCAGCAGCCCCCGGGAGAGCCCCACAGATACGCAGTATTTT.

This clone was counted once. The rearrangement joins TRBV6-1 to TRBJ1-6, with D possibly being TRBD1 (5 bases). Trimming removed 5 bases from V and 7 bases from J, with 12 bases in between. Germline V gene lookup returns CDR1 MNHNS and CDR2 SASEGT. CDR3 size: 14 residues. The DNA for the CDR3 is TGTGCCAGCAGTTCCAGGGTAGACAATTCACCCCTCCACTTT. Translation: CASSSRVDNSPLHF.

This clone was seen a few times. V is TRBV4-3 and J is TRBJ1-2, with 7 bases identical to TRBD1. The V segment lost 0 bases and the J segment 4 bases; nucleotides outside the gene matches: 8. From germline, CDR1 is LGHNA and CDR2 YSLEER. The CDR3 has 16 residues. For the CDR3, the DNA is TGCGCCAGCAGCCAAGAGGGGACAGTCCGTACCTATGGCTACACCTTC. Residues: CASSQEGTVRTYGYTF.

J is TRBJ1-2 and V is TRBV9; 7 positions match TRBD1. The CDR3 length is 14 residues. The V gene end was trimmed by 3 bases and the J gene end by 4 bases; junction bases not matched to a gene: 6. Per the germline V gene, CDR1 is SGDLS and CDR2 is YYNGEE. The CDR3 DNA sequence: TGTGCCAGCAGCGGAGAGGGACAGCCCTATGGCTACACCTTC. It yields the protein CASSGEGQPYGYTF.

CDR3 sequence: CASSLDRGGRRGTEAFF. CDR3 bases: TGTGCCAGCAGCTTAGACAGGGGCGGACGAAGGGGCACTGAAGCTTTCTTT. The chain uses TRBV7-9 and TRBJ1-1; 7 bases fit TRBD1. The CDR3 runs to 17 residues. After removal of 1 base from V and 4 bases from J, the junction contained 12 bases not matched to a gene. Germline-derived CDR1 and CDR2 are SEHNR and FQNEAQ (reference sequence).

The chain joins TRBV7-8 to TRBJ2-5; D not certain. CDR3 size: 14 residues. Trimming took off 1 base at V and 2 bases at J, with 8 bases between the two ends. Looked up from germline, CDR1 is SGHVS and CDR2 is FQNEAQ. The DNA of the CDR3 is TGTGCCAGCAGCTTAGGGTCAGGACAAGAGACCCAGTACTTC. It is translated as CASSLGSGQETQYF.

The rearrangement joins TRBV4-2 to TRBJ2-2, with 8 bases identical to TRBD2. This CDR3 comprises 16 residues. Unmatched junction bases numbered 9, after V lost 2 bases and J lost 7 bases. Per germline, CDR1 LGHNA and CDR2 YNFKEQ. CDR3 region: CASSQQRELDGGELFF. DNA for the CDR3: TGTGCCAGCAGCCAACAGCGGGAGCTCGATGGCGGGGAGCTGTTTTTT.

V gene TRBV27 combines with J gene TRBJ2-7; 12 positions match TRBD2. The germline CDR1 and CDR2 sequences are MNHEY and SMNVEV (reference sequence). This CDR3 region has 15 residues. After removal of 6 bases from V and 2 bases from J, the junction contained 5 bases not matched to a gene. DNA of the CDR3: TGTGCCAGCAGAACCGGGACTAGCGGGCCCTACGAGCAGTACTTC. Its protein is CASRTGTSGPYEQYF.

The CDR3 DNA sequence: TGTGCCAGCAGCTTAGGGGGCTCGGGAAACACCATATATTTT. This gives the protein CASSLGGSGNTIYF. The gene calls are TRBV7-7 and TRBJ1-3; possible D gene TRBD1, 5 bases. Germline V lookup: CDR1 SSHAT, CDR2 FNYEAQ (reference sequence). V was trimmed by 1 base and J by 4 bases, leaving 8 bases between them. The CDR3 runs 14 residues.

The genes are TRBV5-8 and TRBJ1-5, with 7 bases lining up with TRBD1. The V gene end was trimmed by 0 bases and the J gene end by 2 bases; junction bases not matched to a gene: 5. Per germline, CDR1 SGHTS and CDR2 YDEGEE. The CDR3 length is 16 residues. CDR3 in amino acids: CASSLGDRIRNQPQHF. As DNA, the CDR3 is TGTGCCAGCAGCTTGGGGGACAGAATCCGCAATCAGCCCCAGCATTTT.

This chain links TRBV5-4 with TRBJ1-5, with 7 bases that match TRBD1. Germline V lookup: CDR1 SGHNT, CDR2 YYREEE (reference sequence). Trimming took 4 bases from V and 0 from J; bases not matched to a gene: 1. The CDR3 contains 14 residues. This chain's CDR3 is CASSNRGSNQPQHF. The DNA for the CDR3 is TGTGCCAGCAGCAACAGGGGTAGCAATCAGCCCCAGCATTTT.

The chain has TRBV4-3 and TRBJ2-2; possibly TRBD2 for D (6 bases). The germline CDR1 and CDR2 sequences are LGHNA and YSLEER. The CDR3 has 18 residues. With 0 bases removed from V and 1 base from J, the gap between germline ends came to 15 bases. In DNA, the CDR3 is TGCGCCAGCAGCCAAGAGCAGGTAGCGGTGGGGAACACCGGGGAGCTGTTTTTT. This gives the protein CASSQEQVAVGNTGELFF.

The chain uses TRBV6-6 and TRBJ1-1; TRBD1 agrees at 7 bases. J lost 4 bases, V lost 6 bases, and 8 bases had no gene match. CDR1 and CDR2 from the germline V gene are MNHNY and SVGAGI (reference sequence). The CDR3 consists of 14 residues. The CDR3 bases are TGTGCCAGCAGGTCACAGGGGTCGACCACTGAAGCTTTCTTT. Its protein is CASRSQGSTTEAFF.

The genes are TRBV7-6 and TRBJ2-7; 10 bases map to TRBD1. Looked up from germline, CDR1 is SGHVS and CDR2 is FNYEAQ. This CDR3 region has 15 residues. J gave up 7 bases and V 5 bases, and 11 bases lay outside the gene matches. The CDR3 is CASSPPRDRGQEQYF. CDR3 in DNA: TGTGCCAGCAGCCCTCCCCGGGACAGGGGACAAGAGCAGTACTTC.

CDR3 DNA sequence: TGTGCCAGCAGCCCGAATAGCGGGGGGGGGCTCACCGGGGAGCTGTTTTTT. Translated: CASSPNSGGGLTGELFF. This rearrangement joins TRBV4-2 to TRBJ2-2; 11 nucleotides line up with TRBD2. Trimming at V came to 4 bases and at J to 4 bases, leaving 8 bases not matched to a gene. Germline V gene sequence: CDR1 LGHNA, CDR2 YNFKEQ. This CDR3 has 17 residues.

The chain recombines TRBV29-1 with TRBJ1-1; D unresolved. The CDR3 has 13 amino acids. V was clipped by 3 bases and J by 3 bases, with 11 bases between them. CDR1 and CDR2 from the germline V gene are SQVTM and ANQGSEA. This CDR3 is CSVDGGLDTEAFF. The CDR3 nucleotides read TGCAGCGTTGACGGCGGCTTGGACACTGAAGCTTTCTTT.